This T cell receptor (beta chain) is from a study of blood T cell repertoires in COVID-19. In the study overall: Donors in the United States, Italy and Spain gave samples during acute or convalescent COVID-19.

In the authors' methods: Researchers report that nucleated cell counts were estimated from reference gene primer amplification. Some clones are missing from TCRdb's copy, which holds only in-frame ones; the method was immunoSEQ multiplex PCR. The V and J calls and the clone size are those of that table, but D and trimming were determined from the DNA. The data show about 220,000 clones, 70% to 85% seen once. Germline CDR1 SGHNT, CDR2 YENEEA. Unmatched junction bases numbered 8, after V lost 1 base and J lost 7 bases. The CDR3 contains 16 residues. Ages ranged from about 18 to 89 years, with residence in 20 to 30 US areas. The sample holds a few counts of this clone.

Source material: PBMCs or T cells enriched from blood (not recorded which). This chain uses TRBV11-3 with TRBJ2-1; TRBD1 matches at 9 bases. The clonotype comes from a woman aged 60-70 years who had recovered from COVID-19. CDR3: CASSLAVGTGRNEQFF. The CDR3 bases are TGTGCCAGCAGCTTAGCTGTCGGGACAGGGAGGAATGAGCAGTTCTTC.